This TCR beta chain was obtained from a study of shared clonotypes between healthy human individuals. About the study: Participating donors consisted of two women and a few men aged 18 to 49. Findings and limits, study-wide: Naive subsets generally had larger estimated richness than memory subsets. In a handful of donors, approximately 5% of naive CD4 clonotypes appeared in common.

As for this clone: Antigen: not known.

The method was immunoSEQ multiplex PCR; TCRdb's version includes in-frame clones alone and lacks a portion of them. This sample has some 800,000 clones, with 80% to 95% found just once. The naive CD8 population came from CD45RO-negative cells selected for CCR7, without terminally differentiated effector memory CD45RA+ cells. The length of the CDR3 is 15 residues. With V trimmed by 5 bases and J by 4 bases, 6 bases remained unmatched. Germline V gives CDR1 LNHDA, CDR2 SQIVND (reference sequence). The sequencing input was naive CD8+ T cells sorted from blood. V gene TRBV19 combines with J gene TRBJ2-3; TRBD2 aligns across 10 bases. This sequence originates from a man aged 25-45 years in good health. CDR3 nucleotide sequence: TGTGCCAGTAGTTGGCTAGCGGGAGTCCCAGATACGCAGTATTTT. Amino acid sequence: CASSWLAGVPDTQYF.